This T cell receptor (beta chain) was found in a study of response to subunit inactivated influenza vaccine. Germline V CDR1 and CDR2: MNHEY, SVGEGT. J gave up 6 bases and V 7 bases, and 9 bases lay outside the gene matches. This CDR3 has 14 residues. One entry per CDR3 protein results from TCRdb running MiXCR on the RT-PCR reads. This table holds just under 550,000 distinct CDR3 sequences, 20% to 25% found once. These data also featured in a second study, about T cells expressing NK-cell markers. Turning to that study: UMI-tagged 5'RACE template switching yielded the TCR beta cDNA. Repertoires of TCR beta were obtained from T cells sorted as CD3+CD56+NKG2C+, CD3+CD56+NKG2C- and CD3+CD56-NKG2C+.

The chain combines TRBV6-2 or TRBV6-3 with TRBJ2-7, with 10 bases identical to TRBD2. The TCR was taken from a man aged 45 to 65 who received an inactivated influenza vaccine. Sequenced here: CD4+ T cells sorted from PBMCs, sampled about 12 days after vaccination. CDR3 residues: CASNDRTSGVEQYF. The CDR3 DNA is TGTGCCAGCAACGACAGGACTAGCGGCGTCGAGCAGTACTTC.